The T cell receptor beta chain described here comes from a study of T cell responses to AZD1222 COVID-19 vaccine. For this clone: What it binds is not known.

Overall study findings and caveats: Nearly half of spike-specific TCRs reportedly target variant regions that are unmutated in the B.1.351 and B.1.1.7 variants.

Libraries were prepared by immunoSEQ multiplex PCR; TCRdb keeps only in-frame clonotypes and omits some of them. The table lists 110,000 to 150,000 clones, more than 80% of them singletons, with 1.5% to 2% in the top ten. The source of this sequence is an adult in good health. The material was peripheral blood, obtained on day 0 of AZD1222 vaccination.

The CDR3 DNA sequence: TGTGCCAGCAGCCCTCAGGGCTATCAGCCCCAGCATTTT. This gives the protein CASSPQGYQPQHF. This chain links TRBV7-2 with TRBJ1-5; the D gene is possibly TRBD1 (5 bases). Germline V gives CDR1 SGHTA, CDR2 FQGNSA. V lost 5 bases, J lost 5 bases, and 10 bases lay in between. The CDR3 is 13 amino acids.